The sequence of this TCR beta chain was determined in a study of shared clonotypes between healthy human individuals (dated by TCRdb to 2020 to 2021). Context from the whole study: Three men and two women, aged 18 to 49 years, made up the cohort. Blood TCR repertoires of about five healthy adults were deeply sequenced to estimate repertoire size and the extent of clonotype sharing between individuals. For each donor, CD4 naive and CD4 memory were each given three plates, CD8 naive was given two plates, and CD8 memory was given one plate. Libraries were prepared and TCR repertoires were sequenced by different laboratories using diverse techniques, in order to increase sequencing depth and limit assay-specific biases. Leukapheresis yielded between about 0.8 and 9.5 billion PBMCs per donor.

TCR CDR3 regions were amplified from genomic DNA by multiplex PCR using the deep immunoSEQ assay. Genomic DNA extracted from each cell subset was distributed evenly over all wells of several immunoSEQ 96-well plates, and each plate served as one replicate. For sorted subsets, approximately 210 ng of genomic DNA, equivalent to 25,000 to 35,000 T cell genomes, went into each replicate PCR. The purified libraries were quantified using a Qubit 3.0 fluorometer, sized with a Bioanalyzer 2100, and then quantified again using the KAPA Library Quantification kit. Every immunoSEQ 96-well plate was sequenced on a dedicated single-read 150-cycle Illumina NextSeq 550 flow cell. The study's own analysis went as follows. Because the immunoSEQ output included only junctional sequences and no quality scores, the filtering could not be the same as the filtering used for full-length reads. To assign V/J genes and CDR3, sequences were annotated using PyIR, a Python wrapper for IgBLAST v1.9, with IMGT germline references. Reads were filtered out if the reads had weak V/J assignments (E-value above 1e-6), no CDR3, stop codons, out-of-frame junctions, or ambiguous translated residues. V3J clonotypes were defined by identical inferred V gene, J gene, and CDR3 amino acid sequence. The percentage overlap between two repertoires was calculated by dividing the number of shared unique clonotypes by the size of the smaller repertoire. RTK rarefaction, the Chao1 estimator, and Recon v2.1 estimates of unobserved clonotypes were used to assess repertoire richness. Generation probabilities for all TCRbeta clonotypes obtained by the gDNA method from several donors were computed using OLGA. This immuneACCESS table, as held by TCRdb, lists in-frame sequences with V and J called but not all clones. Of the missing ones, under half trace to an unresolved V gene in checked studies; the others have no known cause. D and trimming were read from the DNA, whereas the V and J calls and clone size are those reported in that table. This sample comprises roughly 2 million clones, 85% to 95% of them detected only once. Around 0.13% of the sample is in the top ten clones.

The donors were healthy, HIV-negative adults with no recently reported acute infections or vaccinations. All donors were Caucasian adults living in Nashville, Tennessee, USA. CD4+ T cells were enriched by magnetic negative selection, after which naive cells were positively selected on CD45RA and the negative fraction was taken as the memory subset. After blood collection by leukapheresis, PBMCs were isolated using Ficoll-Histopaque density gradient centrifugation and then cryopreserved in the vapor phase of liquid nitrogen. Analytical flow cytometry was used to check the purity and quantity of each magnetically sorted T cell population. Each sorted fraction had its genomic DNA isolated and then quantified by UV absorbance on a Nanodrop 2000c. Notes on this clone: Its antigen target is currently unknown. The record has no base qualities; no much larger clone is one base away.

What the research found in general, with its limitations: Incomplete sequencing was indicated by rarefaction of sorted-subset datasets, despite the large sequencing depth. Compared with non-shared clonotypes, the clonotypes found in all four sorted-subset donors had higher generation probabilities. Larger estimated clonotype richness was generally found for naive subsets than for memory subsets. Sharing across a few donors was observed for about 5% of naive CD4, about 3.2% of naive CD8, 2% to 2.5% of memory CD4, and around 0.42% of memory CD8 clonotypes. Because the study included only a small number of donors, the genetic and exposure-history diversity represented was limited. Pairwise subsampling led to the expectation that sequencing depth would affect the degree of clonotype sharing among donors. Sampling was limited to blood, and TCR repertoires in tissue likely differ from TCR repertoires in blood.

The junction shows trimming of 5 bases on V and 0 bases on J, and the gene matches do not reach 9 bases of it. Reading the germline V gene gives CDR1 SGHAT and CDR2 FQNNGV. The CDR3 contains 18 residues, cysteine and phenylalanine counted. Here the CDR3 DNA is all that survives: 54 bases in frame from base 1. The sequence derives from a man between 18 and 29 years old in good health. This chain joins TRBV11-2 to TRBJ1-6, with 8 middle bases fitting TRBD1. The sequenced sample was naive CD4+ T cells sorted from blood. The sample's cell subset or site label is to be understood as: CD45RA+ positively selected. DNA sequence: TGTGCCAGCAGCCGCCGGACAGGGACTGACTCCTATAATTCACCCCTCCACTTT. This gives the protein CASSRRTGTDSYNSPLHF.